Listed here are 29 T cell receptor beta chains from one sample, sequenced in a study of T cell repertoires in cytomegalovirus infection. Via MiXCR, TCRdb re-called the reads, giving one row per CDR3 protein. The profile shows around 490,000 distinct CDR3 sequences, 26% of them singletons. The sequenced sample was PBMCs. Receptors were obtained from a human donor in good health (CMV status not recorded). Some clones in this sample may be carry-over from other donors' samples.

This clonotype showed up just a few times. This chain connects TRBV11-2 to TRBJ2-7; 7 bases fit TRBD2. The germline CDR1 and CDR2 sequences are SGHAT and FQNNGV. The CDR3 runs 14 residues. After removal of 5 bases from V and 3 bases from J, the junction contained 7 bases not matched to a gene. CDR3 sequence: CASSTRDYFYEQYV. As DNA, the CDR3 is TGTGCCAGCAGCACCCGGGACTACTTCTACGAGCAGTACGTC.

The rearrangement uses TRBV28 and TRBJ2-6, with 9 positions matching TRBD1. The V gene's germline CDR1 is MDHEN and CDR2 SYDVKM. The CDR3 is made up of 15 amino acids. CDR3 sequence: CGTGTGSSGANVLTF. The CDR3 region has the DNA TGTGGAACCGGGACAGGGAGCTCTGGGGCCAACGTCCTGACTTTC.

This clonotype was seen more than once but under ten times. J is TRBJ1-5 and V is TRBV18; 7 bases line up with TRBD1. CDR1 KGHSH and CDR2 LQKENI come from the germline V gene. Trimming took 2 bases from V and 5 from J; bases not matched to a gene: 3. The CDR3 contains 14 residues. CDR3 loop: CASSPDRADQPQHF. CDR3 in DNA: TGTGCCAGCTCACCAGACAGGGCAGATCAGCCCCAGCATTTT.

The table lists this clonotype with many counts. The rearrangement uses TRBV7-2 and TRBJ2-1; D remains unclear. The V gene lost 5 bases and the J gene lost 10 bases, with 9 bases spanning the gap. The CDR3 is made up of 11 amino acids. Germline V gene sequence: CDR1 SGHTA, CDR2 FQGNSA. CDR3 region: CASSLNWEQFF. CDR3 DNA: TGTGCCAGCAGCCTCAACTGGGAGCAGTTCTTC.

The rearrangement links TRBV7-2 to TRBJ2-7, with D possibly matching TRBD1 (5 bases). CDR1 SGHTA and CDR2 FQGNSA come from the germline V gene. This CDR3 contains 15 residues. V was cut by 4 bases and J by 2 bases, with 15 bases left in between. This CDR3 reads CASSSRGFRTYEQYF. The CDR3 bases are TGTGCCAGCAGCTCAAGGGGTTTTAGAACCTACGAGCAGTACTTC. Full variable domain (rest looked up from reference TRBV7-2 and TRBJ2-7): GAGVSQSPSNKVTEKGKDVELRCDPISGHTALYWYRQSLGQGLEFLIYFQGNSAPDKSGLPSDRFSAERTGGSVSTLTIQRTQQEDSAVYLCASSSRGFRTYEQYFGPGTRLTVT.

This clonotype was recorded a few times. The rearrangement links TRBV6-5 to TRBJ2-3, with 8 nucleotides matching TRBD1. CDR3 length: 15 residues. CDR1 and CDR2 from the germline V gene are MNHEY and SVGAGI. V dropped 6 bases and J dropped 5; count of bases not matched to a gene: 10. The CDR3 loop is CASRKSGGSKDTQYF. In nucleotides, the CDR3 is TGTGCCAGCAGGAAGTCAGGGGGCTCAAAAGATACGCAGTATTTT.

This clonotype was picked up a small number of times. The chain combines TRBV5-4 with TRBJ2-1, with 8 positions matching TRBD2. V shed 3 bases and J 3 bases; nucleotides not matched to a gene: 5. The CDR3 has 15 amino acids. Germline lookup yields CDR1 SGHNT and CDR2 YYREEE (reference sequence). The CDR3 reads CASSSLAEIYNEQFF. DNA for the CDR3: TGTGCCAGCAGCTCACTAGCGGAAATCTACAATGAGCAGTTCTTC.

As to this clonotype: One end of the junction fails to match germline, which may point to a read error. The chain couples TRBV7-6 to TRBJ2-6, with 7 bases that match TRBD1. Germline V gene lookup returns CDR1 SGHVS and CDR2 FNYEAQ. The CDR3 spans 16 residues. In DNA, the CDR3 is TGTGCCAGCAGCGCTTACAGGGGTGCTGGGACCAACGTCCTGACTTTC. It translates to CASSAYRGAGTNVLTF.

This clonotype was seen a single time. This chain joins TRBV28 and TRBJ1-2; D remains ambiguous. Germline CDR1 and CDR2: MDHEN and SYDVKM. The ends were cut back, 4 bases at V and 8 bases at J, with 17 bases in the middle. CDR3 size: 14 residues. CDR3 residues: CASSSPDLAWGYTF. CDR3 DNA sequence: TGTGCCAGCAGTTCCCCGGACCTCGCATGGGGCTACACCTTC.

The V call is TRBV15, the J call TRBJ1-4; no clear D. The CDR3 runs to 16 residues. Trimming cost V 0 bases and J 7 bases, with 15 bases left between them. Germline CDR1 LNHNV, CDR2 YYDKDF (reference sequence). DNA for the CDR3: TGTGCCACCAGCAGAGAACCGGGGAGAAGGGCTGAAAAACTGTTTTTT. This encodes CATSREPGRRAEKLFF.

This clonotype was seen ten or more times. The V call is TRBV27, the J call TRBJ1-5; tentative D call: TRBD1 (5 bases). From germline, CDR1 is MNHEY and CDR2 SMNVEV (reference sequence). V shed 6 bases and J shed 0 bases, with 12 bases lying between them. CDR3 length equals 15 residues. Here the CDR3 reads CASSTIGGSNQPQHF. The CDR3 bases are TGTGCCAGCAGCACTATCGGGGGTAGCAATCAGCCCCAGCATTTT.

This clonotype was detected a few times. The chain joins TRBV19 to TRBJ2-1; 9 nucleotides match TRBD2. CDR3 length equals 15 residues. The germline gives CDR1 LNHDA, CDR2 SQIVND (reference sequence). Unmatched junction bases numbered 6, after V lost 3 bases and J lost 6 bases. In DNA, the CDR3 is TGTGCCAGTAGTATGGGCGGGAGGGCCCGCAATGAGCAGTTCTTC. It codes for CASSMGGRARNEQFF.

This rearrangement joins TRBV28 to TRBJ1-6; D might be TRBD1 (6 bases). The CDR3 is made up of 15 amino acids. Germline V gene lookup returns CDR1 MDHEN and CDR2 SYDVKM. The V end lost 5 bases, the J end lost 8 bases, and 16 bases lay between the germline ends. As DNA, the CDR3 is TGTGCCAGCAGTGACCAGGGGCACGGGTATTCACCCCTCCACTTT. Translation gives CASSDQGHGYSPLHF.

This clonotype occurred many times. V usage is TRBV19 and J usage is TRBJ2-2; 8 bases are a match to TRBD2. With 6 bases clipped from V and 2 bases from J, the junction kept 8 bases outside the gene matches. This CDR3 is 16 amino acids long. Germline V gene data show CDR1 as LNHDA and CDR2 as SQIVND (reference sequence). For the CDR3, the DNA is TGTGCCAGTAGGGAAAATAGCGGGGTTAACACCGGGGAGCTGTTTTTT. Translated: CASRENSGVNTGELFF.

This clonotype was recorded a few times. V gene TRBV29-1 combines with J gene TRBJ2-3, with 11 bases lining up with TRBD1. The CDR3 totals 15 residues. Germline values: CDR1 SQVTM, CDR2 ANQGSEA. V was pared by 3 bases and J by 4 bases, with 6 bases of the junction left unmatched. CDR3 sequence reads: CSVDRTGGSSDTQYF. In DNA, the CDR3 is TGCAGCGTTGACAGGACAGGGGGCTCGTCAGATACGCAGTATTTT.

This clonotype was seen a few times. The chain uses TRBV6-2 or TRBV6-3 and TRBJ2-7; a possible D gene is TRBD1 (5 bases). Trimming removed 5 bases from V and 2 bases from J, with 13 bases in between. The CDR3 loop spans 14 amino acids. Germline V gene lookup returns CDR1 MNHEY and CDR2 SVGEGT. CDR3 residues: CASSRLTEAYEQYV. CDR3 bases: TGTGCCAGCAGTCGCCTGACAGAGGCCTACGAGCAGTACGTC.

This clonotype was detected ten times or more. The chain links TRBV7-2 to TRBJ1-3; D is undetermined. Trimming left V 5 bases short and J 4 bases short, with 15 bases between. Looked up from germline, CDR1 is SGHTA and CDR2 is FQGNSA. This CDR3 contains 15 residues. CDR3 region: CASSPGRSPGNTIYF. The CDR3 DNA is TGTGCCAGCAGCCCCGGACGGAGCCCGGGAAACACCATATATTTT.

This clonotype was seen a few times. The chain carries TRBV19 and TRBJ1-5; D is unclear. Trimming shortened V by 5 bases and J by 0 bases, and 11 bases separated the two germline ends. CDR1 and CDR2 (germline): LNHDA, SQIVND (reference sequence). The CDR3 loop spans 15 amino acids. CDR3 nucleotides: TGTGCCAGTAGTCGCAATTGGGATAGCAATCAGCCCCAGCATTTT. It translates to CASSRNWDSNQPQHF.

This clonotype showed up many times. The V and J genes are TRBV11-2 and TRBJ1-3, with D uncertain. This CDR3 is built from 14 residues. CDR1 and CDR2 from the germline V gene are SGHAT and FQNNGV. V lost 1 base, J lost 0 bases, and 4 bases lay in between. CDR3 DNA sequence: TGTGCCAGCAGCTTAGGGTACTCTGGAAACACCATATATTTT. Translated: CASSLGYSGNTIYF.

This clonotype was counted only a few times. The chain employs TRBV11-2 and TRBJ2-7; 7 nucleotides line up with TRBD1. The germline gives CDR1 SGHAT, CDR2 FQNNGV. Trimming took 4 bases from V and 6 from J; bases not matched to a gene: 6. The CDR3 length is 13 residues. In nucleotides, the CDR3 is TGTGCCAGCAGCTCACAGGGGCCGGGCGAGCAGTACGTC. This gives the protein CASSSQGPGEQYV.

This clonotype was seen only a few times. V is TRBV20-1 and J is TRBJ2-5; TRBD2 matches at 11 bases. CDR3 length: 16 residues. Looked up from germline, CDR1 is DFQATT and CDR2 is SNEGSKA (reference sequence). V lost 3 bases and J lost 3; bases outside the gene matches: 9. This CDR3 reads CSASLSGRARKETQYF. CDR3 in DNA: TGCAGTGCTAGCCTTAGCGGGAGGGCCAGAAAAGAGACCCAGTACTTC.

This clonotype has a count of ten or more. The CDR3 DNA reads as TGTGCCAGCAGCTTAGCCAAGCGGGAGGCTTTCTTC. Translating gives CASSLAKREAFF. V is TRBV7-9 and J is TRBJ2-1, with 9 bases lining up with TRBD2. Germline V gene sequence: CDR1 SEHNR, CDR2 FQNEAQ (reference sequence). CDR3 length equals 12 residues. After removal of 0 bases from V and 16 bases from J, the junction contained 4 bases not matched to a gene.

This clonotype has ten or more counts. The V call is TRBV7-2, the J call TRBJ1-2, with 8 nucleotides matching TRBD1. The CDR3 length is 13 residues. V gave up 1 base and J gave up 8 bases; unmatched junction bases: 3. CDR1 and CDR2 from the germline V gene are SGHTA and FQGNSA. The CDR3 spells CASSLDRDRGYTF. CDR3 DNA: TGTGCCAGCAGCTTAGACAGGGACAGGGGCTACACCTTC.

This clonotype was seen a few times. The CDR3 sequence: CASSFVSGTQETQYF. In DNA form, the CDR3 reads TGTGCCAGCAGCTTCGTTTCCGGGACCCAAGAGACCCAGTACTTC. The genes are TRBV7-9 and TRBJ2-5; tentatively, D is TRBD1 or TRBD2 (5 bases each). The ends were cut back, 3 bases at V and 1 base at J, with 12 bases in the middle. There are 15 residues in the CDR3. Germline V lookup: CDR1 SEHNR, CDR2 FQNEAQ (reference sequence).

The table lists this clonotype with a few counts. The CDR3 DNA sequence: TGTGCCAGCAGTTACTCCTGGGAGGATACGCAGTATTTT. Its protein is CASSYSWEDTQYF. The V call is TRBV6-5, the J call TRBJ2-3; D might be TRBD2 (5 bases). This CDR3 has 13 residues. The V and J ends lost 0 bases and 6 bases respectively, with 7 bases between them. Germline V gives CDR1 MNHEY, CDR2 SVGAGI.

The CDR3 coding sequence is TGTGCCAGCAGTTACGACCGGGATCGGACGCCCCAGCATTTT. Amino acid sequence: CASSYDRDRTPQHF. The V and J genes are TRBV6-5 and TRBJ1-5; D is unclear. The CDR3 is 14 amino acids. The germline CDR1 and CDR2 sequences are MNHEY and SVGAGI. Trimming cost V 2 bases and J 9 bases, with 14 bases left between them.

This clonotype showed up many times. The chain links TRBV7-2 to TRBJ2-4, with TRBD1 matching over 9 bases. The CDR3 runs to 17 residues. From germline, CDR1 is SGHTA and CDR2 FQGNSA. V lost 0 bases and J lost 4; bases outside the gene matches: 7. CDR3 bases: TGTGCCAGCAGCTTAGCCGGGACAGGGTCTCCGAAAAACATTCAGTACTTC. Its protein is CASSLAGTGSPKNIQYF.

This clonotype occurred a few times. The CDR3: CASSSRQGAKDTQYF. CDR3 bases: TGTGCCAGTAGTTCTCGACAGGGGGCAAAGGATACGCAGTATTTT. This chain links TRBV19 with TRBJ2-3; 10 positions match TRBD1. The germline CDR1 and CDR2 sequences are LNHDA and SQIVND (reference sequence). The junction had 8 bases not matched to a gene; V was cut back by 5 bases and J by 6 bases. This CDR3 comprises 15 residues.

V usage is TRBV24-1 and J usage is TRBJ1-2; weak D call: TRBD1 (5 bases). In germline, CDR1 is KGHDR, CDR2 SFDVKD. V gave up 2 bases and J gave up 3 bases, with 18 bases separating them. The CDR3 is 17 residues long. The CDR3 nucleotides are TGTGCCACCAGTGATTCCTCCGGGTGGGGCAGGGACTATGGCTACACCTTC. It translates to CATSDSSGWGRDYGYTF.